The present entry profiles one T cell receptor beta chain with its context. Its target antigen remains unknown. No much larger clonotype is one base removed from it; base qualities were not supplied. This sample is part of a study of blood T cell repertoires in COVID-19 (dated by TCRdb to 2018 to 2021). Background for the entire study: The collaborator samples originated in the United States, Italy and Spain and spanned the acute and convalescent phases of COVID-19. The prospective study material was composed of cDNA or gDNA derived from T cells, B-cell-depleted T cells, or PBMCs. Subjects who had been exposed to COVID-19, were actively infected with it, or had recovered from it provided the deeply sampled blood TCRbeta repertoires that made up the dataset. The repertoires were released in a freely available public database intended as a resource for research on the immune response to SARS-CoV-2. The samples were drawn from the first 160 participants of the ongoing ImmuneRACE study and from 1,254 subjects provided by 6 global collaborators. Nearly every sample came with metadata listing a de-identified subject ID, COVID-19 status, age in years and sex. HLA class I and class II types, where available, came from metadata supplied by the sample provider rather than from assay-based typing.

Enrolling through a virtual design, the prospective study's participants ranged in age from roughly 18 to 100 years and lived across 24 United States geographic areas. In the prospective study, participants were assigned to cohorts based on the clinical history participants reported in a screening survey and a study questionnaire. Each participant in the prospective study had whole blood, serum and a nasopharyngeal or oropharyngeal swab collected by mobile phlebotomists. Participants in the prospective study had the option to provide additional blood draws and questionnaires over an approximately 2-month period. Prospective study blood samples were shipped either frozen or at room temperature before DNA extraction. From the germline V gene, CDR1 is SGDLS and CDR2 is YYNGEE. The V end loses 0 bases and the J end loses 2 bases, and a stretch of 8 bases separates them. CDR3 length: 14 amino acids, cysteine to phenylalanine. The only DNA kept is the CDR3, 42 bases in frame from the first base.

TCRbeta CDR3 regions were amplified from genomic DNA using the immunoSEQ Assay, a bias-controlled multiplex PCR. Turning to the authors' computational methods: The number of nucleated cells in each sample was estimated from the amplification of reference gene primers within the assay. Sequence reads were collapsed and filtered to measure the absolute abundance of every unique TCRbeta CDR3 rearrangement. For each sample, productive Simpson clonality was calculated by taking the square root of Simpson's diversity index across productive rearrangements. TCRdb's version of the immuneACCESS table is confined to in-frame rearrangements and falls short of the full clone set. An unresolved V gene accounts for under half of the shortfall where checked; the remainder is of unknown origin. V and J calls and clone size are copied from that table; D and trimming were computed from the DNA. The table for this sample lists almost 400,000 clones; approximately 90% of them were counted only once. The leading ten clones occupy more than 0.9% of the sample.

On the study overall, not on this receptor specifically: The amount of clinical and demographic metadata varied by source and participant and was provided uncurated.

This chain is built from TRBV9 and TRBJ1-2; the D gene cannot be named for sure. This clonotype originated in a woman aged 25 to 39 with acute COVID-19. What was sequenced was PBMCs or T cells enriched from blood (not recorded which). The nucleotide sequence reads TGTGCCAGCAGCGTAGGGGAGAAAAACTATGGCTACACCTTC. The encoded protein is CASSVGEKNYGYTF.